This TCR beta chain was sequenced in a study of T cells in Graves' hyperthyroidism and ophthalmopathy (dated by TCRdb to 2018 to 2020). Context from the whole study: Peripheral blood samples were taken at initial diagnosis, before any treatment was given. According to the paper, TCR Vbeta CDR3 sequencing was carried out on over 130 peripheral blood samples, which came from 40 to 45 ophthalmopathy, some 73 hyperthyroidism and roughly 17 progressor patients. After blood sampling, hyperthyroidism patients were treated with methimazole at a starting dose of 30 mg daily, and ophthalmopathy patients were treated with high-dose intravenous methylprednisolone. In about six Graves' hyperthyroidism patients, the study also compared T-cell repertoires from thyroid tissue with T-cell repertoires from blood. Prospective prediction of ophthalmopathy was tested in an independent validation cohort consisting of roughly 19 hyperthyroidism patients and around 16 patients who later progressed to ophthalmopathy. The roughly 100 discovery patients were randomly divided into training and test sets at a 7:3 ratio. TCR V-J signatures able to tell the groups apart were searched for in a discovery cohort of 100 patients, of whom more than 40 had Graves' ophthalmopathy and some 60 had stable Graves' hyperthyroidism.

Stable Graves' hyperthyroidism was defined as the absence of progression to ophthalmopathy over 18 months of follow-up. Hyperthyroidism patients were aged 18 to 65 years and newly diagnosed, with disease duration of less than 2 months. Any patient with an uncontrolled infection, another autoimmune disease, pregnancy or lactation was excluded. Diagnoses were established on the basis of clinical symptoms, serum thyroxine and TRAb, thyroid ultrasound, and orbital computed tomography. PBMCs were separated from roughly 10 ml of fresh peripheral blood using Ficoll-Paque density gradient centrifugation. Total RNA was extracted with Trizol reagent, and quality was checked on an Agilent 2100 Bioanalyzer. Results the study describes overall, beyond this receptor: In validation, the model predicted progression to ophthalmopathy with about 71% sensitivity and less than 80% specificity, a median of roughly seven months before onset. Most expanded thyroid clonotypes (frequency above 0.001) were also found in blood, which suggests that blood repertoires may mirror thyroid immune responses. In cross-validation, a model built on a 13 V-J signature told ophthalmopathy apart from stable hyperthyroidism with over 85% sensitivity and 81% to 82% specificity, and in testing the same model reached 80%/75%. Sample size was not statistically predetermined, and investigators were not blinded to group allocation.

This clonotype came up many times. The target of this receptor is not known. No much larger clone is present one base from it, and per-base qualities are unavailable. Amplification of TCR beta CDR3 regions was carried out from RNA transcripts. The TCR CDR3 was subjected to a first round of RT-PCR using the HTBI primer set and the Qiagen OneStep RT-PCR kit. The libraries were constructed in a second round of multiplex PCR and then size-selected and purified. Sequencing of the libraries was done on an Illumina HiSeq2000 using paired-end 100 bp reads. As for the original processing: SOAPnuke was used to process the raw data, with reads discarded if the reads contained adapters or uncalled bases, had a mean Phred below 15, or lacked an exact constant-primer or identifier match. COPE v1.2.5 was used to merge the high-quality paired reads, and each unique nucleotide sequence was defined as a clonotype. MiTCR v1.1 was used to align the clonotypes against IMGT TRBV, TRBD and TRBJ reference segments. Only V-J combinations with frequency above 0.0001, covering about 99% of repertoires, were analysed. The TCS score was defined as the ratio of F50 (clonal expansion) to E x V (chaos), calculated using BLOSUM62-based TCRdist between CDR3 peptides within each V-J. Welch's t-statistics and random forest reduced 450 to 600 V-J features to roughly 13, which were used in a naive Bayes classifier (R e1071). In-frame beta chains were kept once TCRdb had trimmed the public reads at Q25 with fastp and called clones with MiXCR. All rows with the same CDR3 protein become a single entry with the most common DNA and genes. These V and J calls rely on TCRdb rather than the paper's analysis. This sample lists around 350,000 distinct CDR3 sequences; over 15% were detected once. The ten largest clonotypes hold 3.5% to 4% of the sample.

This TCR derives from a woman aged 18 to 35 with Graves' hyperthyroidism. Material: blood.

Here is the DNA: TGCGCCAGCAGCTTGGAGGGACACTTGAACACTGAAGCTTTCTTT. It translates to CASSLEGHLNTEAFF. This chain is built from TRBV5-1 and TRBJ1-1; possibly the D gene is TRBD1, per 6 matching bases. V and J are truncated by 0 bases and 0 bases respectively, leaving an intervening sequence of 9 bases. Looking up the germline V gene yields CDR1 SGHRS and CDR2 YFSETQ. The CDR3, cysteine through phenylalanine, is 15 amino acids long. The sequence is cut down to CDR3 DNA, 45 bases in frame from base 1. Where the CDR3 stops, the reference TRBV5-1 and TRBJ1-1 genes take over; the full variable domain is KAGVTQTPRYLIKTRGQQVTLSCSPISGHRSVSWYQQTPGQGLQFLFEYFSETQRNKGNFPGRFSGRQFSNSRSEMNVSTLELGDSALYLCASSLEGHLNTEAFFGQGTRLTVV.